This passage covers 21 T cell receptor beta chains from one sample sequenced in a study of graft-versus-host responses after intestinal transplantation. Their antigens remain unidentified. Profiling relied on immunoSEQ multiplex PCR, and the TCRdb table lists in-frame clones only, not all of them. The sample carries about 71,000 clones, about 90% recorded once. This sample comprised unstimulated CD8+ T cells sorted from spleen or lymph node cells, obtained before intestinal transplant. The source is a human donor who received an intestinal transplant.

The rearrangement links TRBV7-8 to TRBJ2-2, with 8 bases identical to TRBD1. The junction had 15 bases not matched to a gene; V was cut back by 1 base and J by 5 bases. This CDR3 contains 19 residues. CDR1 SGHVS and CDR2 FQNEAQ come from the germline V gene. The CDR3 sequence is CASSLGRGGQGLGTGELFF. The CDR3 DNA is TGTGCCAGCAGCTTAGGAAGGGGTGGACAGGGATTGGGAACCGGGGAGCTGTTTTTT.

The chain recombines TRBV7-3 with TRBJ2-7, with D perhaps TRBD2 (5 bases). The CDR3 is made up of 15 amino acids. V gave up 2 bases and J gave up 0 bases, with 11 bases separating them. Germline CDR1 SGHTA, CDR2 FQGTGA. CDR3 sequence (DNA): TGTGCCAGCAGCTTATCAGGCCTAGCCTCCTACGAGCAGTACTTC. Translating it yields CASSLSGLASYEQYF.

CDR3: CASSLWSPSTDTQYF. The CDR3 nucleotides are TGCGCCAGCAGCTTGTGGAGTCCTAGCACAGATACGCAGTATTTT. J is TRBJ2-3 and V is TRBV5-1; no clear D. This CDR3 is built from 15 residues. V dropped 1 base and J dropped 0 bases, with 9 bases sitting between them. CDR1 and CDR2 from the germline V gene are SGHRS and YFSETQ.

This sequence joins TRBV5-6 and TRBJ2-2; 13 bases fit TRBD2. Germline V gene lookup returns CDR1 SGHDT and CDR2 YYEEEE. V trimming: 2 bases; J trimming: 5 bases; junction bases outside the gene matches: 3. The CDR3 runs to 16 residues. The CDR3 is CASSFPTSGGTGELFF. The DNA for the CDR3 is TGTGCCAGCAGCTTCCCGACTAGCGGGGGGACCGGGGAGCTGTTTTTT.

The CDR3 region is CASSYDGESTDTQYF. DNA of the CDR3: TGTGCCAGCAGTTACGACGGGGAGAGCACAGATACGCAGTATTTT. The chain joins TRBV6-5 to TRBJ2-3, with D tentatively TRBD2 (5 bases). The germline V gene has CDR1 MNHEY and CDR2 SVGAGI. Trimming removed 2 bases from V and 0 bases from J, with 9 bases in between. The CDR3 is 15 amino acids.

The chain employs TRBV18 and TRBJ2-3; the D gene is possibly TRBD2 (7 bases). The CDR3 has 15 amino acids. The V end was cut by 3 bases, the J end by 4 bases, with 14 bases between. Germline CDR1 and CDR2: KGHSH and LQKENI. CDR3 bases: TGTGCCAGCTCACCCGGTGGCGGGGGCCCAGATACGCAGTATTTT. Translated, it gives CASSPGGGGPDTQYF.

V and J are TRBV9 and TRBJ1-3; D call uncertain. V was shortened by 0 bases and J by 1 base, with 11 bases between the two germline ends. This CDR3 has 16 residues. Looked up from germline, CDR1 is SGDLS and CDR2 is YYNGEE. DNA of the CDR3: TGTGCCAGCAGCGTAGTGGAGGATGGGTCTGGAAACACCATATATTTT. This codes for CASSVVEDGSGNTIYF.

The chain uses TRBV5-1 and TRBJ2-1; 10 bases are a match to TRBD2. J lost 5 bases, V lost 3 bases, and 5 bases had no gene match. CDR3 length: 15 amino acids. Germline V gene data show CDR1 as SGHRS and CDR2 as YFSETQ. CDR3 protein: CASSSTSGANNEQFF. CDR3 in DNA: TGCGCCAGCAGCTCCACTAGCGGGGCGAACAATGAGCAGTTCTTC.

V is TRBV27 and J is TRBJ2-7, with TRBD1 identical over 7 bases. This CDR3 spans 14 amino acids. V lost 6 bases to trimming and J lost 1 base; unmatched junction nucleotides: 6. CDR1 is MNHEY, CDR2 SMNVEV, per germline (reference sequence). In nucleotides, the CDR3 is TGTGCCAGCAGCATAGGGGGCGAGTCCTACGAGCAGTACTTC. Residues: CASSIGGESYEQYF.

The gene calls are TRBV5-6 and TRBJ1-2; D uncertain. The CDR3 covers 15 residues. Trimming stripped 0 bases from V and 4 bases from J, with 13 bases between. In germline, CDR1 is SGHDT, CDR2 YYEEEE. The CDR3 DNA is TGTGCCAGCAGCTTGGATGTTTCGGGGTTCTATGGCTACACCTTC. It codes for CASSLDVSGFYGYTF. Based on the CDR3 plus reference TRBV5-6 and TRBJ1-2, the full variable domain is DAGVTQSPTHLIKTRGQQVTLRCSPKSGHDTVSWYQQALGQGPQFIFQYYEEEERQRGNFPDRFSGHQFPNYSSELNVNALLLGDSALYLCASSLDVSGFYGYTFGSGTRLTVV.

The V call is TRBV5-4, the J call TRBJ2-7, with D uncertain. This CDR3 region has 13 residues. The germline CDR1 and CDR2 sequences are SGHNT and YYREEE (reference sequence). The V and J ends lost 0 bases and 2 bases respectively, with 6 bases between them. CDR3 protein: CASSLGEAYEQYF. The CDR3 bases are TGTGCCAGCAGCTTGGGAGAGGCCTACGAGCAGTACTTC.

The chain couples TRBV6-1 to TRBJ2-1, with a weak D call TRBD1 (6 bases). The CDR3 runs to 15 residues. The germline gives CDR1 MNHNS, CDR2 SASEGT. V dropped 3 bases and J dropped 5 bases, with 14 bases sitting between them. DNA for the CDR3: TGTGCCAGCAGTGAGGGGCAGGGGACGAACAATGAGCAGTTCTTC. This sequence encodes CASSEGQGTNNEQFF.

The CDR3 loop reads CASTPGDEAFF. The CDR3 coding sequence is TGTGCCAGTACCCCGGGGGATGAAGCTTTCTTT. V usage is TRBV19 and J usage is TRBJ1-1, with D perhaps TRBD1 (5 bases). Trimming shortened V by 7 bases and J by 7 bases, and 10 bases separated the two germline ends. CDR3 length equals 11 residues. Germline CDR1 LNHDA, CDR2 SQIVND (reference sequence).

The CDR3 sequence: CASSLSYRLAGANNEQFF. The DNA of the CDR3 is TGTGCCAGCAGCTTAAGTTATCGACTAGCGGGGGCTAACAATGAGCAGTTCTTC. V usage is TRBV7-3 and J usage is TRBJ2-1; 12 nucleotides align to TRBD2. Germline values: CDR1 SGHTA, CDR2 FQGTGA. The CDR3 sequence is 18 residues long. Germline trimming cut 1 base from V and 5 bases from J; bases unmatched to any gene: 9.

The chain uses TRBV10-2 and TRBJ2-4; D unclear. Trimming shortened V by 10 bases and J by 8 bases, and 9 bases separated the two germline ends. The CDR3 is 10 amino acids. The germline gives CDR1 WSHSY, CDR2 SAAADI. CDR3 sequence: CATFEDIQYF. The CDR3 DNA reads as TGCGCCACTTTCGAGGACATTCAGTACTTC.

The CDR3, as DNA: TGTGCCAGCAGCTTGGGGGCATCCAATGAGCAGTTCTTC. This translates into CASSLGASNEQFF. The rearrangement links TRBV5-6 to TRBJ2-1; D unresolved. The CDR3 has 13 amino acids. Germline lookup yields CDR1 SGHDT and CDR2 YYEEEE. The germline V and J ends were trimmed by 0 bases and 6 bases, with 7 bases remaining between them.

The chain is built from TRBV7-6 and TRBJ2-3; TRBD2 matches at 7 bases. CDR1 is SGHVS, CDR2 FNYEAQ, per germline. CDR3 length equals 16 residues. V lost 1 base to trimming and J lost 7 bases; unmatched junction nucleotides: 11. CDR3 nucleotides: TGTGCCAGCAGCTTAGAAACAAGGGAGGGCCCGAATACGCAGTATTTT. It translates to CASSLETREGPNTQYF.

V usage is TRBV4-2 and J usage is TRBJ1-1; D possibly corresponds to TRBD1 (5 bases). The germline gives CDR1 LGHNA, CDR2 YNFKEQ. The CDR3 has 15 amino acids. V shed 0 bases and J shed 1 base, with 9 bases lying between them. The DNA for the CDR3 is TGTGCCAGCAGCCAAGAGGAGGGGTCGAACACTGAAGCTTTCTTT. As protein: CASSQEEGSNTEAFF.

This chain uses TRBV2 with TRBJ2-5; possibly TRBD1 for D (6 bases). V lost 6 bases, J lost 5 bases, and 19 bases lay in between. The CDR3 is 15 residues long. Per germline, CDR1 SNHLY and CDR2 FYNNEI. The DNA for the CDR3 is TGTGCCAGCAGGGACGAGACAGGTTACCGGGAGACCCAGTACTTC. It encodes CASRDETGYRETQYF.

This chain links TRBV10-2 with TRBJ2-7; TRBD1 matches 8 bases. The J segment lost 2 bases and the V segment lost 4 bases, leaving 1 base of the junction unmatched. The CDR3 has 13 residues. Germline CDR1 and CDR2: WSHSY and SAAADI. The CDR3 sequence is CASSVDRAYEQYF. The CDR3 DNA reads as TGCGCCAGCAGTGTGGACAGGGCCTACGAGCAGTACTTC.

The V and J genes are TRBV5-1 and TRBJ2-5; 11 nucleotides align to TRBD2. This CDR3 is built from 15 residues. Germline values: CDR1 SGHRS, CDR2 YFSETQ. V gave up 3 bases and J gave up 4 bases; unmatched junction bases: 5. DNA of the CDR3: TGCGCCAGCAGCTCGGGACTAGCGGTAGGAGAGACCCAGTACTTC. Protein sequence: CASSSGLAVGETQYF.